This passage covers 11 T cell receptor beta chains from one sample sequenced in a study of T cells in women clearing cervical HPV infection. Assay used: immunoSEQ multiplex PCR; TCRdb lists only in-frame clones, some missing. In all, the sample yields some 41,000 clones. Sequences were obtained from blood buffy coat. These receptors all stem from a woman between 18 and 75 years old with a cervical HPV16 infection that either progressed to CIN3+ or cleared (not recorded which).

Concerning this clone itself: Read sequence stops 3 residues before the CDR3 end, and the germline J gene provides the missing end. J is TRBJ2-2 and V is TRBV4-2, with TRBD2 identical over 9 bases. The CDR3 extends over 16 amino acids. The ends lost 3 bases at V and 6 bases at J; junction bases unmatched: 8. The germline gives CDR1 LGHNA, CDR2 YNFKEQ. The DNA read from the CDR3 is TGTGCCAGCAGCCAGGTGCCTAGCGGGACAGCCGGGGAG. Protein product: CASSQVPSGTAGE. The full CDR3 protein is CASSQVPSGTAGELFF.

As to this clone: The read halts 3 residues ahead of the CDR3 end, with the missing end drawn from the germline J gene. V and J are TRBV19 and TRBJ2-1; TRBD1 agrees at 11 bases. The CDR3 totals 15 residues. Trimming at V came to 5 bases and at J to 7 bases, leaving 7 bases not matched to a gene. Looked up from germline, CDR1 is LNHDA and CDR2 is SQIVND (reference sequence). The CDR3 protein is CASSAWTGGSNEQFF. The CDR3 bases that were read are TGTGCCAGTAGTGCTTGGACAGGGGGCTCAAATGAG.

A note on this clone: Read sequence stops 3 residues before the CDR3 end, and the germline J gene provides the missing end. V usage is TRBV28 and J usage is TRBJ2-5, with TRBD1 matching 7 bases. Per germline, CDR1 MDHEN and CDR2 SYDVKM. The CDR3 has 17 residues. With V trimmed by 8 bases and J by 4 bases, 19 bases remained unmatched. CDR3 amino acids: CASYPSRDRGLGETQYF. CDR3 DNA (partial): TGTGCCAGCTACCCTAGCAGGGACAGAGGTTTAGGAGAGACC.

Comment on this clone: The sequenced fragment ends 3 residues before the CDR3 boundary, so the rest is inferred from the germline J gene. V gene TRBV11-3 combines with J gene TRBJ2-7, with 7 positions matching TRBD1. Germline values: CDR1 SGHNT, CDR2 YENEEA. J was trimmed by 6 bases and V by 1 base; bases with no gene match: 0. CDR3 size: 12 residues. Partial CDR3 DNA: TGTGCCAGCAGCTTAGGACAGGGCGAG. Amino acids: CASSLGQGE. Given in full, the CDR3 is CASSLGQGEQYF.

Concerning this clone: The read stops 3 residues short of the end of the CDR3; the missing end is completed from the germline J gene. J is TRBJ1-2 and V is TRBV2; no firm D call. Germline assignment: CDR1 SNHLY and CDR2 FYNNEI. CDR3 length: 15 amino acids. The CDR3 sequence is CASSRLASPAYDYTF. The DNA read from the CDR3 is TGTGCCAGCAGTCGTTTGGCTAGCCCCGCCTACGAC. Filled out from reference TRBV2 and TRBJ1-2, the complete variable domain reads EPEVTQTPSHQVTQMGQEVILRCVPISNHLYFYWYRQILGQKVEFLVSFYNNEISEKSEIFDDQFSVERPDGSNFTLKIRSTKLEDSAMYFCASSRLASPAYDYTFGSGTRLTVV.

To note about this clone: The CDR3 end falls 3 residues outside the read, so it is completed with the germline J gene. The genes are TRBV5-1 and TRBJ1-5; 12 bases agree with TRBD1. This CDR3 comprises 15 residues. CDR1 is SGHRS and CDR2 is YFSETQ in the germline V gene. The ends lost 4 bases at V and 9 bases at J; junction bases unmatched: 8. CDR3 residues: CASSPGTGGPWPQHF. The CDR3 bases that were read are TGCGCCAGCAGCCCCGGGACAGGGGGCCCATGGCCC.

Remarks on this clone: Coverage ceases 3 residues before the CDR3 finishes, and the germline J gene fills in the end. The rearrangement links TRBV7-9 to TRBJ1-2; TRBD1 aligns across 10 bases. Germline V CDR1 and CDR2: SEHNR, FQNEAQ (reference sequence). This CDR3 is built from 15 residues. V lost 5 bases, J lost 5 bases, and 8 bases stayed unmatched. CDR3 DNA, as far as it was read: TGTGCCAGCAGCCACAGACAGGGGGCAGGGTATGGC. Protein product: CASSHRQGAGYG. The CDR3, in full, reads CASSHRQGAGYGYTF.

Concerning this clone: The read ends 3 residues before the CDR3 terminus; that terminus is restored from the germline J gene. The genes are TRBV19 and TRBJ1-2; 10 bases line up with TRBD1. The CDR3 consists of 15 residues. Germline values: CDR1 LNHDA, CDR2 SQIVND (reference sequence). CDR3 region: CASSIGTGVAYDYTF. CDR3 DNA, as far as it was read: TGTGCCAGTAGTATCGGGACAGGGGTAGCCTACGAC.

In the case of this clone: The CDR3 end falls 3 residues outside the read, so it is completed with the germline J gene. The V call is TRBV7-9, the J call TRBJ1-6; the D gene is possibly TRBD1 (5 bases). V was trimmed by 4 bases and J by 9 bases, leaving 16 bases between them. The CDR3 runs 15 residues. The germline gives CDR1 SEHNR, CDR2 FQNEAQ (reference sequence). The DNA read from the CDR3 is TGTGCCAGCAGCTCCCAAGACTTGGGGGGTTCACCC. This translates into CASSSQDLGGSP. The whole CDR3 sequence is CASSSQDLGGSPLHF.

As concerns this clone: The CDR3 goes on 3 residues after the read ends, and that part is filled in from the germline J gene. V is TRBV25-1 and J is TRBJ2-7; D is unresolved. The CDR3 is 12 residues long. The V gene lost 2 bases and the J gene lost 4 bases, with 6 bases spanning the gap. CDR1 is MGHDK and CDR2 is SYGVNS in the germline V gene. Here the CDR3 reads CASSERWYEQYF. The sequenced CDR3 bases are TGTGCCAGCAGTGAAAGGTGGTACGAG.

As to this clone: With the read ending 3 residues before the CDR3 end, the germline J gene is used to fill in that end. V and J are TRBV20-1 and TRBJ2-2; TRBD1 might be the D (5 bases). There are 13 residues in the CDR3. The germline gives CDR1 DFQATT, CDR2 SNEGSKA (reference sequence). The V gene lost 2 bases and the J gene lost 10 bases, with 14 bases spanning the gap. The CDR3 bases that were read are TGCAGTGCTAGAATGGGGCCGGCAGAGGAG. This translates into CSARMGPAEE. The full CDR3 protein is CSARMGPAEELFF.